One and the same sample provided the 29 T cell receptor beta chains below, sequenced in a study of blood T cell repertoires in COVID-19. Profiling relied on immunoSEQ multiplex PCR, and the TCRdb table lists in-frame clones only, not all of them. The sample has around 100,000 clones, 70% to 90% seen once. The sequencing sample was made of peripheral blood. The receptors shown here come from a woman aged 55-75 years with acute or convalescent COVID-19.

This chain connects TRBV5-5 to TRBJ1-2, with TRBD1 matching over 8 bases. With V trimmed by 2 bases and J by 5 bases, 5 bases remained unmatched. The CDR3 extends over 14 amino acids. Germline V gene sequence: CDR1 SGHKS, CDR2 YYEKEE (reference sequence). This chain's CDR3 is CASSLVDRGYGYTF. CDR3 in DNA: TGTGCCAGCAGCTTAGTCGACAGGGGATATGGCTACACCTTC. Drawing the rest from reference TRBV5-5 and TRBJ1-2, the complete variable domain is DAGVTQSPTHLIKTRGQQVTLRCSPISGHKSVSWYQQVLGQGPQFIFQYYEKEERGRGNFPDRFSARQFPNYSSELNVNALLLGDSALYLCASSLVDRGYGYTFGSGTRLTVV.

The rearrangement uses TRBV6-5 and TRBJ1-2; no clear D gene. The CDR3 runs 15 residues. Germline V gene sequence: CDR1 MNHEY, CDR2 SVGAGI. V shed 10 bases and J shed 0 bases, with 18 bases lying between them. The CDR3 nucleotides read TGTGCCACAAACCCTCACTCTTTAGCTAACTATGGCTACACCTTC. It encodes CATNPHSLANYGYTF.

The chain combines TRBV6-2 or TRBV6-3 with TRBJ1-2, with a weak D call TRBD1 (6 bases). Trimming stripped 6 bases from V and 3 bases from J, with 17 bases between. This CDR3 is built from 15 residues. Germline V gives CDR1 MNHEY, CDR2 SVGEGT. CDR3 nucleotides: TGTGCCAGCAGCCCCGCGGGGGCGTACGACTATGGCTACACCTTC. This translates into CASSPAGAYDYGYTF.

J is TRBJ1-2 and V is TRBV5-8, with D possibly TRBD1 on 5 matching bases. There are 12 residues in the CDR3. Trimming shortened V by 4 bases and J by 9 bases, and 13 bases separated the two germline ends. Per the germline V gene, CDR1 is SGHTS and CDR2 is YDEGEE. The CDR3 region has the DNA TGTGCCAGCAGCCCAGGGATCCGCCGCTACACCTTC. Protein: CASSPGIRRYTF. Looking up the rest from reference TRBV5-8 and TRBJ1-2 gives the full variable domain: EAGVTQSPTHLIKTRGQQATLRCSPISGHTSVYWYQQALGLGLQFLLWYDEGEERNRGNFPPRFSGRQFPNYSSELNVNALELEDSALYLCASSPGIRRYTFGSGTRLTVV.

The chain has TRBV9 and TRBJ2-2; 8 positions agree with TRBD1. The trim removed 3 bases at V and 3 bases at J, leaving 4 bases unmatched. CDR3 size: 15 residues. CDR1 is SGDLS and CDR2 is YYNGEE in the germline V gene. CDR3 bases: TGTGCCAGCAGCGGAACAGGGGGACACACCGGGGAGCTGTTTTTT. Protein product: CASSGTGGHTGELFF.

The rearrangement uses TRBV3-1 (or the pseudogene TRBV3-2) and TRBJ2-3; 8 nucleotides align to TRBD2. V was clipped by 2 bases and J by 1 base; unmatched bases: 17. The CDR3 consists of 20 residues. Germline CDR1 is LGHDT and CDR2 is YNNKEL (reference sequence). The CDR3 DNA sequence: TGTGCCAGCAGCCAAACGGGAGCGGGAGAGGGGTTAAGGCGCACAGATACGCAGTATTTT. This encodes CASSQTGAGEGLRRTDTQYF.

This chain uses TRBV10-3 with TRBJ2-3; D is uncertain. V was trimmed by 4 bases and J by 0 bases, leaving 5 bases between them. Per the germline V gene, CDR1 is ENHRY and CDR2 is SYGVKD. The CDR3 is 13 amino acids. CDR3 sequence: CAISGQSTDTQYF. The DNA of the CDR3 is TGTGCCATCAGTGGGCAGAGCACAGATACGCAGTATTTT.

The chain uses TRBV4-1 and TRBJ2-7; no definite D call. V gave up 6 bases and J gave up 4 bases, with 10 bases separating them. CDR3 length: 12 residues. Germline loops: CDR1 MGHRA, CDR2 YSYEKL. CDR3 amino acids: CASSLLLYEQYV. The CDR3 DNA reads TGCGCCAGCAGTCTTCTATTATACGAGCAGTACGTC.

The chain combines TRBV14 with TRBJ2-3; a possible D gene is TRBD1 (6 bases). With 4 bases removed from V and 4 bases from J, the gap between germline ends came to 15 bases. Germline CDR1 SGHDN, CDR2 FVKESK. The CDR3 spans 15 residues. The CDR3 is CASSRPGHGPDTQYF. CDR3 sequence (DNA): TGTGCCAGCAGCCGTCCGGGACACGGGCCAGATACGCAGTATTTT.

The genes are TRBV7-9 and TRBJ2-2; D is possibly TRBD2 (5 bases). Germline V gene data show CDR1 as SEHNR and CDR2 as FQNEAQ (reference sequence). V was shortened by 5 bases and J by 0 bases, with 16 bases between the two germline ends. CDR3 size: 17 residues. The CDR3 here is CASSPERAHANTGELFF. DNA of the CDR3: TGTGCCAGCAGCCCTGAGAGGGCCCATGCGAACACCGGGGAGCTGTTTTTT.

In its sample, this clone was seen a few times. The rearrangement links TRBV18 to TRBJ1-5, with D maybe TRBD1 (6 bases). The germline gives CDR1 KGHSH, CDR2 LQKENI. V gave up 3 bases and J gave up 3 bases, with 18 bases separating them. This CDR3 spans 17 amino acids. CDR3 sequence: CASSPLGSGTNNQPQHF. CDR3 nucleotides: TGTGCCAGCTCACCCTTGGGCTCCGGGACAAACAATCAGCCCCAGCATTTT.

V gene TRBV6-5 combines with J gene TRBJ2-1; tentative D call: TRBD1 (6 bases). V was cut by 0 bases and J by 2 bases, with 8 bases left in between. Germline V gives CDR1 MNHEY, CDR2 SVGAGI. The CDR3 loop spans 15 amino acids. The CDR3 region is CASSYSNRAYNEQFF. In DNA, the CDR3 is TGTGCCAGCAGTTACTCCAACAGGGCCTACAATGAGCAGTTCTTC.

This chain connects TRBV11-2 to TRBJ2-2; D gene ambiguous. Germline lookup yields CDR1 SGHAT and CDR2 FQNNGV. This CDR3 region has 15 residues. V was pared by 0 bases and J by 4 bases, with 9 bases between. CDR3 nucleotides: TGTGCCAGCAGCTTAGAGCCAGTCGTCACCGGGGAGCTGTTTTTT. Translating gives CASSLEPVVTGELFF. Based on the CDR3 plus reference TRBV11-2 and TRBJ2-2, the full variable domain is EAGVAQSPRYKIIEKRQSVAFWCNPISGHATLYWYQQILGQGPKLLIQFQNNGVVDDSQLPKDRFSAERLKGVDSTLKIQPAKLEDSAVYLCASSLEPVVTGELFFGEGSRLTVL.

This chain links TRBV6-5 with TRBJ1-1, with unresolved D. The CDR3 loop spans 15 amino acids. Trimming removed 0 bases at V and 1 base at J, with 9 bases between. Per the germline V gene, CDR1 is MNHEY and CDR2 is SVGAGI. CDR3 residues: CASSYSQAGNTEAFF. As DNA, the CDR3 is TGTGCCAGCAGTTACTCGCAGGCGGGGAACACTGAAGCTTTCTTT.

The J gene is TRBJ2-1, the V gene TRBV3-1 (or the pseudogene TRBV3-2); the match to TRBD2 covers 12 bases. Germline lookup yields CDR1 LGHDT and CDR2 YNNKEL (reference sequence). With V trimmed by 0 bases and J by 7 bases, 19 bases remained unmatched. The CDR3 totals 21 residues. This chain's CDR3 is CASSQERIRGLAGKFSNEQFF. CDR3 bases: TGTGCCAGCAGCCAAGAGCGCATCCGCGGACTAGCGGGAAAGTTTTCGAATGAGCAGTTCTTC.

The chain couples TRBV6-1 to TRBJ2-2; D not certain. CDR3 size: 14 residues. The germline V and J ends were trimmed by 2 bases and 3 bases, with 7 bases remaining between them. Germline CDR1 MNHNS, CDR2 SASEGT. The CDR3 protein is CASSERGDTGELFF. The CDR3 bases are TGTGCCAGCAGTGAACGTGGAGACACCGGGGAGCTGTTTTTT.

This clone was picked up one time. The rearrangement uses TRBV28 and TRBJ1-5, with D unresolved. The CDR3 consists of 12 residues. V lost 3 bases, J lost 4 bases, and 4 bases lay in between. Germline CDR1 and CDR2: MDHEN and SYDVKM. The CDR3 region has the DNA TGTGCCAGCAGTTTGAGGAATCAGCCCCAGCATTTT. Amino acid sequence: CASSLRNQPQHF.

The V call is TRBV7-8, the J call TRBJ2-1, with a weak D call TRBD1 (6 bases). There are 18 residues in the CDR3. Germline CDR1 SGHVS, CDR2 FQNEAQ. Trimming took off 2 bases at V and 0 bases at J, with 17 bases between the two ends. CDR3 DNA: TGTGCCAGCAGCTTAAGGGAAACAGGGCTAAGCTCCTACAATGAGCAGTTCTTC. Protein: CASSLRETGLSSYNEQFF.

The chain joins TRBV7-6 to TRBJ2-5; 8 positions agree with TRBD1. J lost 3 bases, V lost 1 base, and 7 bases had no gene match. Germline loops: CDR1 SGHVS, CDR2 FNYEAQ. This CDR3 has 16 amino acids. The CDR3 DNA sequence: TGTGCCAGCAGCTTAGAAGGTGGACAGGGAGAAGAGACCCAGTACTTC. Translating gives CASSLEGGQGEETQYF.

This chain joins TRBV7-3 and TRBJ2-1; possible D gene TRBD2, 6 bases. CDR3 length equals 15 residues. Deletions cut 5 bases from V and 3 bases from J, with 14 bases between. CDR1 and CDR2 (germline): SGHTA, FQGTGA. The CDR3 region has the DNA TGTGCCAGCAGCCCAGCGGGCGGATACTACAATGAGCAGTTCTTC. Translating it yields CASSPAGGYYNEQFF. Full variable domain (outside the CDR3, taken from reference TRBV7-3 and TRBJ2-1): GAGVSQTPSNKVTEKGKYVELRCDPISGHTALYWYRQSLGQGPEFLIYFQGTGAADDSGLPNDRFFAVRPEGSVSTLKIQRTERGDSAVYLCASSPAGGYYNEQFFGPGTRLTVL.

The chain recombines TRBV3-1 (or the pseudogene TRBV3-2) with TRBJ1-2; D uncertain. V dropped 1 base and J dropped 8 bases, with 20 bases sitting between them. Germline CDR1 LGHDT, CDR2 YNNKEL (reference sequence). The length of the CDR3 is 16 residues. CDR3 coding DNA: TGTGCCAGCAGCCAAGGGTTGTCGGGTACCGGCCGCGGCTACACCTTC. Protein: CASSQGLSGTGRGYTF.

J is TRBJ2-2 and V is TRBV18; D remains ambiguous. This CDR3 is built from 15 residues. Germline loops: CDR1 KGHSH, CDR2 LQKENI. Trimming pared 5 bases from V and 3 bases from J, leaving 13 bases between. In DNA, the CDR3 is TGTGCCAGCTCAACCACGAGCGATTACACCGGGGAGCTGTTTTTT. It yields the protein CASSTTSDYTGELFF.

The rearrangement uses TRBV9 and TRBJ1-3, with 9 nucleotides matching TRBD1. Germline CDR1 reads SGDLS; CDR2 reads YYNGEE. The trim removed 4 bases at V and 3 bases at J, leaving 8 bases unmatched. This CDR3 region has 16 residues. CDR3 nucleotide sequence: TGTGCCAGCAGCCCGTTCGAGACAGGGGGTGGAAACACCATATATTTT. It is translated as CASSPFETGGGNTIYF.

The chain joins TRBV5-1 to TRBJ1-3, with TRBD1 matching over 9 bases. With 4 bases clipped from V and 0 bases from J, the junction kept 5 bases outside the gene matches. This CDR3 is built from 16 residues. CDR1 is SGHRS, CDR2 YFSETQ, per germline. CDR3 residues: CASSRTGVGSGNTIYF. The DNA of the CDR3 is TGCGCCAGCAGCAGGACAGGGGTGGGCTCTGGAAACACCATATATTTT.

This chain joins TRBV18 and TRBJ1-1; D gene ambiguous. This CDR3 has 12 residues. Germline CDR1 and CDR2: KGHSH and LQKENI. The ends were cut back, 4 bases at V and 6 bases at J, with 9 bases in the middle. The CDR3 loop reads CASSRGRPEAFF. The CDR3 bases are TGTGCCAGCTCACGAGGGAGACCTGAAGCTTTCTTT.

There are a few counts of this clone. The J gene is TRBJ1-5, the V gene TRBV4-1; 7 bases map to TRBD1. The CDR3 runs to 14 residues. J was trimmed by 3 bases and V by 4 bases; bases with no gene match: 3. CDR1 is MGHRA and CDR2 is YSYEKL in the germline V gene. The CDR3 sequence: CASSPDRVNQPQHF. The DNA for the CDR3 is TGCGCCAGCAGCCCCGACAGGGTCAATCAGCCCCAGCATTTT.

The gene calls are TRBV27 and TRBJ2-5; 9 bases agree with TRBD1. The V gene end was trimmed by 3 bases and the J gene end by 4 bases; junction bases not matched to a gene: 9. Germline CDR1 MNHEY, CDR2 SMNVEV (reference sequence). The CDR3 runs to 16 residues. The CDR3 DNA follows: TGTGCCAGCAGTTTCCCGACAGGGGGATCAGGAGAGACCCAGTACTTC. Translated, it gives CASSFPTGGSGETQYF.

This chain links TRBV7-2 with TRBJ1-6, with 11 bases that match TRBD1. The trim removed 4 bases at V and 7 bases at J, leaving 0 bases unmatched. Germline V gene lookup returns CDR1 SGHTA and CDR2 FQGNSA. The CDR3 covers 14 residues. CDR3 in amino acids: CASSWDRGNSPLHF. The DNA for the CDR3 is TGTGCCAGCAGCTGGGACAGGGGGAATTCACCCCTCCACTTT. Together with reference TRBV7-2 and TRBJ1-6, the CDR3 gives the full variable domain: GAGVSQSPSNKVTEKGKDVELRCDPISGHTALYWYRQSLGQGLEFLIYFQGNSAPDKSGLPSDRFSAERTGGSVSTLTIQRTQQEDSAVYLCASSWDRGNSPLHFGNGTRLTVT.

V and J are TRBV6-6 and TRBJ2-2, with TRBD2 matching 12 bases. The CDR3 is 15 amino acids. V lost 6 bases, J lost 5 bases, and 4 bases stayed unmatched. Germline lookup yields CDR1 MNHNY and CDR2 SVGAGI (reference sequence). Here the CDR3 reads CASSPSGRGTGELFF. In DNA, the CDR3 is TGTGCCAGCAGCCCTAGCGGGAGGGGAACCGGGGAGCTGTTTTTT.